This T cell receptor beta chain came from a study of spatial heterogeneity in lung cancer. Across the whole study: Sequencing consistently turned up more beta-chain sequences than alpha-chain sequences. Study-level results: At tumor resection, ubiquitous expanded TCRs were detected in blood more often than later.

Germline CDR1 DFQATT, CDR2 SNEGSKA (reference sequence). Trimming cost V 5 bases and J 3 bases; bases outside gene matches: 12. The CDR3 is 16 residues long. This clonotype turned up a few times. Its antigen is not identified. The time point here: sample taken at primary tumor resection. Whole RNA came from tumor, nontumor lung or frozen PBMC and was sequenced without being sorted. The donor population consisted of approximately 70 patients with untreated, early-stage non-small cell lung cancer. Single TCR cDNA molecules each had their own unique molecular identifier. Via MiXCR, TCRdb re-called the 5' RACE reads, giving one row per CDR3 protein. In the table there are about 50,000 distinct CDR3 sequences, 6.5% to 8% of which are singletons.

The sequence was obtained from a female donor with early-stage non-small cell lung cancer. The specimen comprised PBMCs, sampled at surgery. V usage is TRBV20-1 and J usage is TRBJ1-5, with 8 bases that match TRBD1. The CDR3 DNA reads as TGCAGTGCTCCACATCCCGGGACAGGCCACAATCAGCCCCAGCATTTT. Translated, it gives CSAPHPGTGHNQPQHF.